This is a list of T cell receptor beta chains from one sample in a study of PD-1 blockade in classical Hodgkin lymphoma. Sequenced by immunoSEQ multiplex PCR; TCRdb stores in-frame clones only, minus some. In the table there are more than 10,000 clones, around three quarters of which are singletons. The source material was peripheral blood mononuclear cells (PBMCs), sampled at baseline. The receptors originated from a human donor with classical Hodgkin lymphoma. Each CDR3 is given with its conserved first and last residue. Each record gives: J gene, V gene, D gene, clone size, CDR3 protein, CDR3 DNA. D genes are given only for firm matches. The size field is filled for only some rows; it gives once, few, many or a size class.

J gene: TRBJ2-3
V gene: TRBV28
D gene: TRBD1
clone size: -
CDR3 protein: CASRQQGLKDTQYF
CDR3 DNA: TGTGCCAGCAGACAACAGGGGCTTAAAGATACGCAGTATTTT

J gene: TRBJ1-2
V gene: TRBV2
D gene: -
clone size: -
CDR3 protein: CASSRRASDGYTF
CDR3 DNA: TGTGCCAGCAGTAGAAGGGCTTCGGATGGCTACACCTTC

J gene: TRBJ2-1
V gene: TRBV7-6
D gene: -
clone size: few
CDR3 protein: CASSLEAGALNEQFF
CDR3 DNA: TGTGCCAGCAGCTTAGAGGCGGGGGCCCTCAATGAGCAGTTCTTC

J gene: TRBJ2-2
V gene: TRBV7-2
D gene: TRBD1
clone size: -
CDR3 protein: CASSPTYRDRGYTGELFF
CDR3 DNA: TGTGCCAGCAGCCCGACTTACCGGGACAGGGGGTATACCGGGGAGCTGTTTTTT

J gene: TRBJ2-4
V gene: TRBV9
D gene: -
clone size: -
CDR3 protein: CASSASWDNKNIQYF
CDR3 DNA: TGTGCCAGCAGCGCCTCATGGGATAACAAAAACATTCAGTACTTC

J gene: TRBJ1-5
V gene: TRBV28
D gene: -
clone size: -
CDR3 protein: CASSVWDQPQHF
CDR3 DNA: TGTGCCAGCAGTGTTTGGGATCAGCCCCAGCATTTT

J gene: TRBJ1-2
V gene: TRBV6-5
D gene: -
clone size: -
CDR3 protein: CASSSGGGGSNYGYTF
CDR3 DNA: TGTGCCAGCAGTTCGGGCGGGGGCGGGTCAAACTATGGCTACACCTTC

J gene: TRBJ2-2
V gene: TRBV10-2
D gene: -
clone size: -
CDR3 protein: CASSESGKSNTGELFF
CDR3 DNA: TGCGCCAGCAGTGAGTCAGGCAAATCGAACACCGGGGAGCTGTTTTTT

J gene: TRBJ1-3
V gene: TRBV10-2
D gene: -
clone size: -
CDR3 protein: CASSVVRASGNTIYF
CDR3 DNA: TGCGCCAGCAGTGTAGTGAGGGCCTCAGGAAACACCATATATTTT

J gene: TRBJ2-7
V gene: TRBV11-2
D gene: -
clone size: few
CDR3 protein: CASSLDGTSYEQYF
CDR3 DNA: TGTGCCAGCAGCTTAGATGGCACGAGCTACGAGCAGTACTTC

J gene: TRBJ2-5
V gene: TRBV7-9
D gene: TRBD1
clone size: -
CDR3 protein: CASSSPYRGVETQYF
CDR3 DNA: TGTGCCAGCAGCTCCCCATACAGGGGAGTGGAGACCCAGTACTTC

J gene: TRBJ1-6
V gene: TRBV7-6
D gene: -
clone size: -
CDR3 protein: CASSLDSRNGSPLHF
CDR3 DNA: TGTGCCAGCAGCTTAGATTCCAGGAATGGTTCACCCCTCCACTTT

J gene: TRBJ1-1
V gene: TRBV5-1
D gene: -
clone size: few
CDR3 protein: CASSLEWGLSTEAFF
CDR3 DNA: TGCGCCAGCAGCTTGGAGTGGGGGCTGAGCACTGAAGCTTTCTTT